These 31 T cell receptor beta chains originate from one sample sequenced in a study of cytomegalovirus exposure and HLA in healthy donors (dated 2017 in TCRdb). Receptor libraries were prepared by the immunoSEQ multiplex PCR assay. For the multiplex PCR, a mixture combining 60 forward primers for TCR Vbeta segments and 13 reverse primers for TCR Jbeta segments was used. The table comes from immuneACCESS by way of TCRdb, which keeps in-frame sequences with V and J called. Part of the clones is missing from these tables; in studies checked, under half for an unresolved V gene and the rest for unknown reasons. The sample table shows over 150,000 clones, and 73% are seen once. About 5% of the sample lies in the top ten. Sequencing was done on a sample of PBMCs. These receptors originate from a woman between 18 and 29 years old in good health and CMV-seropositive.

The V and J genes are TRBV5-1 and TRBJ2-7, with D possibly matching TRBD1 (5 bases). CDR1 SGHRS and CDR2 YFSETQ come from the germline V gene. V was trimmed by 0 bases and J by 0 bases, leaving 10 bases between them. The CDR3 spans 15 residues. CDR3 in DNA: TGCGCCAGCAGCTTGGGAGACAGCTACTCCTACGAGCAGTACTTC. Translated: CASSLGDSYSYEQYF.

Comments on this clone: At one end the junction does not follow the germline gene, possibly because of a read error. The CDR3, as DNA: TGTGCTAGCAGCTTCTCGGTGAACACTGAAGCTTTCTTT. Its protein is CASSFSVNTEAFF. The J gene is TRBJ1-1, the V gene TRBV7-7; D not resolved. Germline V lookup: CDR1 SSHAT, CDR2 FNYEAQ (reference sequence). CDR3 length: 13 amino acids.

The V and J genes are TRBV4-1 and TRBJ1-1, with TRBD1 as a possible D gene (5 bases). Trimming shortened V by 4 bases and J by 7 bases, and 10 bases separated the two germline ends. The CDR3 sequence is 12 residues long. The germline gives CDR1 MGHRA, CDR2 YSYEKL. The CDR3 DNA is TGCGCCAGCAGCCGTGACAGCCTTGAAGCTTTCTTT. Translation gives CASSRDSLEAFF.

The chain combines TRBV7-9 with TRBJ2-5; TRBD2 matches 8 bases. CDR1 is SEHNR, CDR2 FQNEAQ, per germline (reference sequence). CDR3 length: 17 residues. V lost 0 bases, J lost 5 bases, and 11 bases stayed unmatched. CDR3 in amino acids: CASSLASGGSIQETQYF. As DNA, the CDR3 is TGTGCCAGCAGCTTAGCAAGCGGGGGATCTATTCAGGAGACCCAGTACTTC. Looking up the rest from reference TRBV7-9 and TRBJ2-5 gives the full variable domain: DTGVSQNPRHKITKRGQNVTFRCDPISEHNRLYWYRQTLGQGPEFLTYFQNEAQLEKSRLLSDRFSAERPKGSFSTLEIQRTEQGDSAMYLCASSLASGGSIQETQYFGPGTRLLVL.

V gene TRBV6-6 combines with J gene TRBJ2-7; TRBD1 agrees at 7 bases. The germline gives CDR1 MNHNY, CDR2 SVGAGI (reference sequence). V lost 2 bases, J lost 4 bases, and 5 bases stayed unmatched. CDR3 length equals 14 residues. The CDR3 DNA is TGTGCCAGCAGTTACCTAGACAGGGAGTACGAGCAGTACTTC. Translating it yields CASSYLDREYEQYF.

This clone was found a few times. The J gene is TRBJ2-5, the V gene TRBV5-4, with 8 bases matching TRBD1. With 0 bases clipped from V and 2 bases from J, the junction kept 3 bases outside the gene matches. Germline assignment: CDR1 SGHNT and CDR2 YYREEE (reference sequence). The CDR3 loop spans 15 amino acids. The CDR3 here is CASSLGTGKQETQYF. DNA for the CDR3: TGTGCCAGCAGCTTGGGGACAGGGAAACAAGAGACCCAGTACTTC.

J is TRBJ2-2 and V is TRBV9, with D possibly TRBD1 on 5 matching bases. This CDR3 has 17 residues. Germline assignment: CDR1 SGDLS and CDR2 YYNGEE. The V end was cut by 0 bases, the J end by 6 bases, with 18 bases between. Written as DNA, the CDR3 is TGTGCCAGCAGCGTAGGGTCAGTGGCTGGGGCGGCCGGGGAGCTGTTTTTT. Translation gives CASSVGSVAGAAGELFF. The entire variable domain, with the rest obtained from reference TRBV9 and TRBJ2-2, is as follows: DSGVTQTPKHLITATGQRVTLRCSPRSGDLSVYWYQQSLDQGLQFLIQYYNGEERAKGNILERFSAQQFPDLHSELNLSSLELGDSALYFCASSVGSVAGAAGELFFGEGSRLTVL.

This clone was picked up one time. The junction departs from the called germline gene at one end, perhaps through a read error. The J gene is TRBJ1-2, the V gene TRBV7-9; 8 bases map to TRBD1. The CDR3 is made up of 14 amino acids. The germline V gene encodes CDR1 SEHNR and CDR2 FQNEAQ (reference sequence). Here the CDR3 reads CSSSLFSGGDGYTF. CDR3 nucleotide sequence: TGTTCCAGCAGTTTATTCTCAGGGGGCGATGGCTACACCTTC.

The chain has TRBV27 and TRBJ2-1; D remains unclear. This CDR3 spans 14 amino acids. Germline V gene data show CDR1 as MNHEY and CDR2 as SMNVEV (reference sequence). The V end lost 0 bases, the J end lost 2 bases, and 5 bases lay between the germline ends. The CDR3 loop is CASSLSRTYNEQFF. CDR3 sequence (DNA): TGTGCCAGCAGTTTATCGAGGACCTACAATGAGCAGTTCTTC.

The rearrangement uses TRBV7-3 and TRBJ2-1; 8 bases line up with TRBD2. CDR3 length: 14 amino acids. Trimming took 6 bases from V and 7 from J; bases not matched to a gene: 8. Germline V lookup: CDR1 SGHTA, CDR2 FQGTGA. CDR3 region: CASRDGGAGNEQFF. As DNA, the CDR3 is TGTGCCAGCAGGGACGGGGGGGCCGGGAATGAGCAGTTCTTC.

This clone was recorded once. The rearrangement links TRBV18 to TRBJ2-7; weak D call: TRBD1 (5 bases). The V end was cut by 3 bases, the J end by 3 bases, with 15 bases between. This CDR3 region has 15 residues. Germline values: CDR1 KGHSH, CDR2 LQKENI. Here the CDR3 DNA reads TGTGCCAGCTCACCCCAGGGTGGTATTGACTACGAGCAGTACTTC. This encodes CASSPQGGIDYEQYF.

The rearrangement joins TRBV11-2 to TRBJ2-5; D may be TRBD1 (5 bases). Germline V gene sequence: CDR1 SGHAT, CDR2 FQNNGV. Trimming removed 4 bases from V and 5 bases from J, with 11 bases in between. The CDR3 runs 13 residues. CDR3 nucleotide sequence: TGTGCCAGCAGCTACCTCCCAGGGGAGACCCAGTACTTC. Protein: CASSYLPGETQYF.

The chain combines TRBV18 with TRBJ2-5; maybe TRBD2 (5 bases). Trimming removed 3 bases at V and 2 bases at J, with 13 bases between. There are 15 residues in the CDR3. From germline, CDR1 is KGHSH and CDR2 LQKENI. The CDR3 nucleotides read TGTGCCAGCTCACCTGACTCGGGGTATCAAGAGACCCAGTACTTC. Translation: CASSPDSGYQETQYF. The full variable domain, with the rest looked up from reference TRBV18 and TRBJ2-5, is NAGVMQNPRHLVRRRGQEARLRCSPMKGHSHVYWYRQLPEEGLKFMVYLQKENIIDESGMPKERFSAEFPKEGPSILRIQQVVRGDSAAYFCASSPDSGYQETQYFGPGTRLLVL.

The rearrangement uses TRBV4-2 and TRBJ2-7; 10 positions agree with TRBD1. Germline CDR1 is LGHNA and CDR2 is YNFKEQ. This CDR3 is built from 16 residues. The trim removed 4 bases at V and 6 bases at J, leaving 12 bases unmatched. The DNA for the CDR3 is TGTGCCAGCAGCCCGAATGGGGCGGGACAGGGGTGCGAGCAGTACTTC. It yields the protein CASSPNGAGQGCEQYF.

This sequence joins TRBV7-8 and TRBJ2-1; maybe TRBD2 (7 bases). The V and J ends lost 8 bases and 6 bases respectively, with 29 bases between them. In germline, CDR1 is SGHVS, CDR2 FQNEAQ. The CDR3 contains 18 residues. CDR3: CASLKMRGRNNLANEQFF. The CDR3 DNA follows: TGTGCCAGCCTCAAGATGCGGGGGCGCAACAACCTAGCCAATGAGCAGTTCTTC.

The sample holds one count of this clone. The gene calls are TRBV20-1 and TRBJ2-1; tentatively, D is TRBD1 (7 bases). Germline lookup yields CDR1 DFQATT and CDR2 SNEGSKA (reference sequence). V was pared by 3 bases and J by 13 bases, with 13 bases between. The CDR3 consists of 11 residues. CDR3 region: CSASSGQDQFF. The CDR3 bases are TGCAGTGCTAGTAGCGGACAGGATCAGTTCTTC.

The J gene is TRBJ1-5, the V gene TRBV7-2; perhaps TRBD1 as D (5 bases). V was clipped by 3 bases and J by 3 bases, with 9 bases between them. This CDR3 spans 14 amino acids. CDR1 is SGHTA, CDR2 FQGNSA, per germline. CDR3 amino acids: CASSLQGLNQPQHF. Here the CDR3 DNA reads TGTGCCAGCAGCTTGCAGGGCCTCAATCAGCCCCAGCATTTT.

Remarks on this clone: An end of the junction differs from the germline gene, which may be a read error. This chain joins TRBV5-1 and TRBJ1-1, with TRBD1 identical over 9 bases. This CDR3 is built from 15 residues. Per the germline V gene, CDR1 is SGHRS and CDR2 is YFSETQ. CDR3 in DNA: TGCGCCAGCAGTTTGGACAGGGGCTCGCTCACTGAAGCTTTCTTT. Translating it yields CASSLDRGSLTEAFF.

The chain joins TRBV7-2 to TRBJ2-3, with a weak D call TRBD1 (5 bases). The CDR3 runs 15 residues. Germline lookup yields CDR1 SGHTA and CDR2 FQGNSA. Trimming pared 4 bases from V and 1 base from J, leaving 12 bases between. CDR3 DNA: TGTGCCAGCAGCTCGGTCAGGGTCGGCACAGATACGCAGTATTTT. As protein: CASSSVRVGTDTQYF.

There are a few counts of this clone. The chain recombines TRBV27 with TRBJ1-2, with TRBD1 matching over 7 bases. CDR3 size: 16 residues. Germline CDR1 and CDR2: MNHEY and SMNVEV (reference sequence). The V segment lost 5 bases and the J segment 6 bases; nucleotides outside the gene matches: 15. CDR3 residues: CASSLLVRDSYDGYTF. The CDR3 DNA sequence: TGTGCCAGCAGTCTATTAGTTCGGGACAGCTACGATGGCTACACCTTC.

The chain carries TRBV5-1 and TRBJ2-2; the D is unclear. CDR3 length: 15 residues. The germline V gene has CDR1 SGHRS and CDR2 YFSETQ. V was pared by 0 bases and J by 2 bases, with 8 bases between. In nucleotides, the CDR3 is TGCGCCAGCAGCTTGGAATCTTTTAACACCGGGGAGCTGTTTTTT. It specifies CASSLESFNTGELFF.

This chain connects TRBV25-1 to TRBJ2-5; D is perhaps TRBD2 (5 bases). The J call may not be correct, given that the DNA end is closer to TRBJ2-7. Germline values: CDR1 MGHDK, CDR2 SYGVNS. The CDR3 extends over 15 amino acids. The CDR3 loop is CASSESGIAVYEQYF. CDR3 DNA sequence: TGTGCCAGCAGTGAATCGGGGATCGCGGTATACGAGCAGTACTTC.

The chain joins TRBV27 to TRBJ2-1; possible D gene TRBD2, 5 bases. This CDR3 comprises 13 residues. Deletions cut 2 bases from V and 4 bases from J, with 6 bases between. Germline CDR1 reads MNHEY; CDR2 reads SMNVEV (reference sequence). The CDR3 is CASSLRGYNEQFF. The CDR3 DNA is TGTGCCAGCAGTTTACGGGGATACAATGAGCAGTTCTTC.

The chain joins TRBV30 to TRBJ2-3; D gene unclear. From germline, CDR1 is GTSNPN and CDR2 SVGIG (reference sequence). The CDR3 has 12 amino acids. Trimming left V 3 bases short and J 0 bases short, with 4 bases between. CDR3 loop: CAWSHSTDTQYF. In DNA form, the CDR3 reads TGTGCCTGGAGCCATAGCACAGATACGCAGTATTTT.

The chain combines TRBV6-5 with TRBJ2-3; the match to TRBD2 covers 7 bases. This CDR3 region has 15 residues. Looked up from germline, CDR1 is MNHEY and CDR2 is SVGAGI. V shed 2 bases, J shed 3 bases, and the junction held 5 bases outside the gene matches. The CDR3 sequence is CASSYGGGRTDTQYF. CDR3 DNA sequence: TGTGCCAGCAGTTACGGCGGGGGTAGGACAGATACGCAGTATTTT.

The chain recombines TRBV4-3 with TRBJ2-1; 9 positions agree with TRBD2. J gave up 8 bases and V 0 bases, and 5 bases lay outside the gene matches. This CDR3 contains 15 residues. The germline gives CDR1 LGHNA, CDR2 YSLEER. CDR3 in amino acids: CASSQDRASGDEQFF. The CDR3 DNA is TGCGCCAGCAGCCAAGATCGAGCTAGCGGGGATGAGCAGTTCTTC.

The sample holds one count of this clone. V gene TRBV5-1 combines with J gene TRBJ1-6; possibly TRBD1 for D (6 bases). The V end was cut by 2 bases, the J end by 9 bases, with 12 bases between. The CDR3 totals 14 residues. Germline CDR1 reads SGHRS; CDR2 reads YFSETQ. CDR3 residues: CASSFTGLGSPLHF. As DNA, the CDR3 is TGCGCCAGCAGCTTCACAGGGTTGGGTTCACCCCTCCACTTT.

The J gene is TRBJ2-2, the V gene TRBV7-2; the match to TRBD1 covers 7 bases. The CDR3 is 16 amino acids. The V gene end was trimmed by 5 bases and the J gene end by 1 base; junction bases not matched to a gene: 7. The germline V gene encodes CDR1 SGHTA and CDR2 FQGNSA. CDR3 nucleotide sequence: TGTGCCAGCAGCCAGATGACAGGGAAGAACACCGGGGAGCTGTTTTTT. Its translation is CASSQMTGKNTGELFF.

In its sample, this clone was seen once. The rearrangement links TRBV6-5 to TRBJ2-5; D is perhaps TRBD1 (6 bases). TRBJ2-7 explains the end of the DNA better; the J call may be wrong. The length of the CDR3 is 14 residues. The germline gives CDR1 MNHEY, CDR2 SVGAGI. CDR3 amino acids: CASSNGQPPFEQYF. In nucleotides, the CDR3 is TGTGCCAGCAGTAACGGACAGCCACCATTCGAGCAGTACTTC.

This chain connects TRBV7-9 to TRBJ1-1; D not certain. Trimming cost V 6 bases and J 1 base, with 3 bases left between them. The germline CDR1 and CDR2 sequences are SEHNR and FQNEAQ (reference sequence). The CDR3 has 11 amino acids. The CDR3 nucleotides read TGTGCCAGCAGGCGGAACACTGAAGCTTTCTTT. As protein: CASRRNTEAFF.

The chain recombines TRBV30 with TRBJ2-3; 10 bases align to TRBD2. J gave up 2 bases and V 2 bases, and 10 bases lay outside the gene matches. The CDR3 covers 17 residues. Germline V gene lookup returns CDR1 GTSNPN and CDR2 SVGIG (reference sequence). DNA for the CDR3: TGTGCCTGGAGTTCACAGCGGGGGGGCGCCCCCACAGATACGCAGTATTTT. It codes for CAWSSQRGGAPTDTQYF. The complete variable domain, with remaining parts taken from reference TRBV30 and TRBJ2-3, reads SQTIHQWPATLVQPVGSPLSLECTVEGTSNPNLYWYRQAAGRGLQLLFYSVGIGQISSEVPQNLSASRPQDRQFILSSKKLLLSDSGFYLCAWSSQRGGAPTDTQYFGPGTRLTVL.